This T cell receptor beta chain was sequenced for a study of T cell clones after liver transplantation. Looking at the study overall: Liver transplant recipients had immunosuppression withdrawal attempted within 2 years. Blood was drawn pre-transplant, before withdrawal, and after full or failed withdrawal.

This CDR3 has 15 residues. The germline V gene has CDR1 LNHDA and CDR2 SQIVND (reference sequence). J gave up 8 bases and V 3 bases, and 8 bases lay outside the gene matches. The table came from immunoSEQ multiplex PCR; TCRdb's copy has only in-frame clones and leaves some out. The sample records approximately 6,400 clones, more than 75% being singletons. The chain is built from TRBV19 and TRBJ2-1; 9 bases are shared with TRBD2. This TCR was sampled from a human patient who received a liver transplant. Some T cells may have originated in the graft donor. The specimen was CD8+ T cells from blood, collected approximately 3.5 years after liver transplant. As DNA, the CDR3 is TGTGCCAGTAGTATGTTACTAGCGGGCTTCTATGAGCAGTTCTTC. This gives the protein CASSMLLAGFYEQFF.